These 17 T cell receptor beta chains were sequenced from one sample in a study of regulatory T cells in long-lasting Graves disease. Stated time point: newly diagnosed GD, antithyroid drugs for less than 3 months. Following extraction of RNA from PBMCs, that RNA was used to make the TCR library. The TCR beta library used iRepertoire HTBI primers with Arm-PCR amplification of CDR3. One entry per CDR3 protein, called by TCRdb with MiXCR from the multiplex PCR reads. The repertoire holds a few hundred thousand distinct CDR3 sequences, with around 15% as singletons. These sequences were also reported in another study, on T cells in Graves' hyperthyroidism and ophthalmopathy.

Sequences were derived from peripheral blood mononuclear cells (PBMCs), sampled at new diagnosis, from a patient treated with antithyroid drugs. These receptors were collected from a man aged 35 to 55 with Graves disease.

Many counts were recorded for this clonotype. V gene TRBV20-1 combines with J gene TRBJ2-7; possible D gene TRBD1, 6 bases. Trimming cost V 2 bases and J 2 bases, with 13 bases left between them. The CDR3 runs to 14 residues. Per germline, CDR1 DFQATT and CDR2 SNEGSKA (reference sequence). CDR3 loop: CSARRQETPYEQYF. In DNA, the CDR3 is TGCAGTGCTAGACGACAGGAGACTCCCTACGAGCAGTACTTC.

This clonotype was seen many times. The chain combines TRBV24-1 with TRBJ2-3; 9 positions match TRBD2. The CDR3 is 13 amino acids. V trimming: 9 bases; J trimming: 3 bases; junction bases outside the gene matches: 3. CDR1 is KGHDR, CDR2 SFDVKD, per germline. CDR3 protein: CATSLAGTDTQYF. CDR3 DNA: TGTGCCACCTCCCTAGCGGGGACAGATACGCAGTATTTT.

This clonotype was picked up many times. The J gene is TRBJ1-5, the V gene TRBV10-3; D uncertain. Trimming took 4 bases from V and 4 from J, leaving 11 bases between them. Germline CDR1 ENHRY, CDR2 SYGVKD. The CDR3 length is 14 residues. Here the CDR3 reads CAISGDGRNQPQHF. As DNA, the CDR3 is TGTGCCATCAGTGGAGACGGGAGAAATCAGCCCCAGCATTTT.

This clonotype was observed at least ten times. The J gene is TRBJ2-5, the V gene TRBV2, with 12 bases that match TRBD1. There are 14 residues in the CDR3. Germline CDR1 reads SNHLY; CDR2 reads FYNNEI. V was clipped by 7 bases and J by 4 bases; unmatched bases: 4. For the CDR3, the DNA is TGTGCCAGCAAACGGGACAGGGGGCTAGAGACCCAGTACTTC. Protein sequence: CASKRDRGLETQYF.

This clonotype was detected a few times. The chain links TRBV7-2 to TRBJ1-5; D is possibly TRBD1 (6 bases). Germline CDR1 reads SGHTA; CDR2 reads FQGNSA. The CDR3 covers 16 residues. Trimming cost V 0 bases and J 13 bases, with 22 bases left between them. CDR3 in amino acids: CASSLAMGDILFRQHF. CDR3 coding DNA: TGTGCCAGCAGCTTAGCTATGGGGGACATACTGTTTAGGCAGCATTTT.

Remarks on this clonotype: An end of the junction differs from the germline gene, which may be a read error. CDR3 loop: CASSLEAASYGQYF. The CDR3 DNA sequence: TGCGCCAGCAGCTTGGAGGCAGCCTCCTACGGGCAGTACTTC. J is TRBJ2-3 and V is TRBV5-1; D call uncertain. The J call may be in error: the DNA end matches TRBJ2-7 better. Germline CDR1 and CDR2: SGHRS and YFSETQ. The CDR3 consists of 14 residues.

Concerning this clonotype itself: A much larger clonotype is one base distant, so this may be a read error. The rearrangement joins TRBV20-1 to TRBJ1-5; tentatively, D is TRBD1 (5 bases). Trimming shortened V by 1 base and J by 5 bases, and 12 bases separated the two germline ends. CDR3 length equals 14 residues. CDR1 is DFQATT, CDR2 SNEGSKA, per germline (reference sequence). CDR3 residues: CSARGVWGDQPQHF. For the CDR3, the DNA is TGCAGTGCTAGAGGTGTTTGGGGGGATCAGCCCCAGCATTTT.

This clonotype was found many times. The V gene is TRBV7-8, the J gene TRBJ2-3, with D maybe TRBD2 (5 bases). The V gene lost 4 bases and the J gene lost 2 bases, with 10 bases spanning the gap. Germline lookup yields CDR1 SGHVS and CDR2 FQNEAQ. CDR3 length: 14 residues. This CDR3 reads CASSSWEPTDTQYF. The CDR3 DNA reads as TGTGCCAGCAGCTCCTGGGAGCCCACAGATACGCAGTATTTT.

CDR3 sequence (DNA): TGCAGTGCTAGACGTACAGCGAGCTCCTATAATTCACCCCTCCACTTT. Residues: CSARRTASSYNSPLHF. The J gene is TRBJ1-6, the V gene TRBV20-1; D is unclear. Germline CDR1 reads DFQATT; CDR2 reads SNEGSKA (reference sequence). CDR3 length equals 16 residues. V lost 2 bases to trimming and J lost 0 bases, with 11 bases between them.

This clonotype was recorded at least ten times. This sequence joins TRBV10-3 and TRBJ2-5; D possibly corresponds to TRBD2 (5 bases). V gave up 4 bases and J gave up 3 bases, with 9 bases separating them. CDR3 length: 13 amino acids. Per the germline V gene, CDR1 is ENHRY and CDR2 is SYGVKD. CDR3 in amino acids: CAISAGGEETQYF. Written as DNA, the CDR3 is TGTGCCATCAGTGCTGGAGGAGAAGAGACCCAGTACTTC.

The CDR3 DNA reads TGTGCCAGCAGCTTAGATCGCGCTAGCAATCAGCCCCAGCATTTT. Amino acids: CASSLDRASNQPQHF. The rearrangement joins TRBV7-2 to TRBJ1-5, with D unclear. The ends were cut back, 1 base at V and 0 bases at J, with 7 bases in the middle. Germline V gene sequence: CDR1 SGHTA, CDR2 FQGNSA. The CDR3 consists of 15 residues.

The chain carries TRBV20-1 and TRBJ2-1; 7 bases are shared with TRBD2. The CDR3 extends over 14 amino acids. Germline lookup yields CDR1 DFQATT and CDR2 SNEGSKA (reference sequence). The V gene end was trimmed by 0 bases and the J gene end by 2 bases; junction bases not matched to a gene: 1. The CDR3 protein is CSARERGTYNEQFF. The CDR3 DNA is TGCAGTGCTAGAGAGCGGGGGACCTACAATGAGCAGTTCTTC.

This clonotype was observed at least ten times. This sequence joins TRBV7-2 and TRBJ1-5, with 8 bases identical to TRBD1. The germline V gene has CDR1 SGHTA and CDR2 FQGNSA. V lost 4 bases to trimming and J lost 6 bases; unmatched junction nucleotides: 8. The CDR3 totals 15 residues. The CDR3 protein is CASSSGQGRTQPQHF. CDR3 nucleotide sequence: TGTGCCAGCAGCTCAGGACAGGGACGGACTCAGCCCCAGCATTTT.

About this clonotype itself: Since a much larger clone is just one base distant, this may be a read error. The chain carries TRBV28 and TRBJ1-1; maybe TRBD1 (6 bases). V lost 2 bases and J lost 9, with 28 bases in between. The CDR3 loop spans 18 amino acids. Germline values: CDR1 MDHEN, CDR2 SYDVKM. This chain's CDR3 is CASSLKKGGFRGWTKAFF. Written as DNA, the CDR3 is TGTGCCAGCAGTTTAAAAAAGGGAGGGTTCAGGGGCTGGACTAAAGCTTTCTTT.

This clonotype was recorded many times. The chain combines TRBV2 with TRBJ1-1; 8 bases fit TRBD1. The junction had 8 bases not matched to a gene; V was cut back by 4 bases and J by 4 bases. This CDR3 has 15 residues. Germline V lookup: CDR1 SNHLY, CDR2 FYNNEI. The DNA of the CDR3 is TGTGCCAGCAGTGGGACAGGGTCGAGGCGCACTGAAGCTTTCTTT. Translated, it gives CASSGTGSRRTEAFF. Using reference TRBV2 and TRBJ1-1 for the parts outside the CDR3, the full variable domain is EPEVTQTPSHQVTQMGQEVILRCVPISNHLYFYWYRQILGQKVEFLVSFYNNEISEKSEIFDDQFSVERPDGSNFTLKIRSTKLEDSAMYFCASSGTGSRRTEAFFGQGTRLTVV.

This clonotype was recorded at least ten times. The chain employs TRBV20-1 and TRBJ2-3, with a tentative D call TRBD2 (6 bases). V dropped 2 bases and J dropped 2 bases, with 11 bases sitting between them. The CDR3 loop spans 14 amino acids. CDR1 DFQATT and CDR2 SNEGSKA come from the germline V gene (reference sequence). CDR3 protein: CSARPRLDTDTQYF. The CDR3 bases are TGCAGTGCTAGACCAAGACTAGACACAGATACGCAGTATTTT.

This clonotype has only a few counts. The V gene is TRBV5-1, the J gene TRBJ2-1; D gene ambiguous. The CDR3 loop spans 13 amino acids. V was cut by 0 bases and J by 7 bases, with 8 bases left in between. Germline CDR1 and CDR2: SGHRS and YFSETQ. The CDR3 DNA reads TGCGCCAGCAGCTTGGGGCAGGTAAATGAGCAGTTCTTC. Translation: CASSLGQVNEQFF.